A single sample is the source of the 14 T cell receptor beta chains below, sequenced in a study of blood T cells in healthy people across ages. PCR was performed a second time for about 7 to 11 cycles using a sample-barcoded 5' primer and a J-beta primer mix. Each CDR3 protein is one row after TCRdb ran MiXCR on the 5' RACE reads. The sample lists approximately 940,000 distinct CDR3 sequences; around 46% were seen once. The sample was blood. The receptors come from a young man in good health.

This clonotype appeared a few times. The V gene is TRBV2, the J gene TRBJ2-7; the D gene is possibly TRBD2 (7 bases). The CDR3 totals 14 residues. Germline loops: CDR1 SNHLY, CDR2 FYNNEI. Trimming took off 11 bases at V and 3 bases at J, with 20 bases between the two ends. CDR3 residues: CASRGGQSVYEQYF. Here the CDR3 DNA reads TGTGCCTCAAGGGGGGGGCAAAGTGTCTACGAGCAGTACTTC.

The chain has TRBV11-2 and TRBJ2-1; TRBD1 aligns across 7 bases. Per the germline V gene, CDR1 is SGHAT and CDR2 is FQNNGV. This CDR3 spans 15 amino acids. Losses at the gene ends were 2 bases for V and 15 bases for J; bases not matched to a gene: 16. The CDR3 bases are TGTGCCAGCAGCTTAACTGGGGTCAGGGGGTGCCATACGTTCTTC. It is translated as CASSLTGVRGCHTFF.

The chain uses TRBV6-1 and TRBJ2-1; D is perhaps TRBD1 (5 bases). Trimming took off 3 bases at V and 1 base at J, with 10 bases between the two ends. The CDR3 runs to 15 residues. Germline V gene lookup returns CDR1 MNHNS and CDR2 SASEGT. For the CDR3, the DNA is TGTGCCAGCAGTGACCCTCAGGGATCCTACAATGAGCAGTTCTTC. Amino acid sequence: CASSDPQGSYNEQFF.

The chain combines TRBV12-3 or TRBV12-4 with TRBJ2-7; tentative D call: TRBD1 (7 bases). With 4 bases removed from V and 1 base from J, the gap between germline ends came to 14 bases. The CDR3 runs to 15 residues. Written as DNA, the CDR3 is TGTGCCAGCAGTTCAGCAGGGGGGTTTTCCTACGAGCAGTACTTC. Its protein is CASSSAGGFSYEQYF.

V and J are TRBV20-1 and TRBJ2-1; D may be TRBD2 (6 bases). Between the trimmed V and J ends, which lost 1 base and 1 base, there was a span of 8 bases. Germline V CDR1 and CDR2: DFQATT, SNEGSKA (reference sequence). The CDR3 covers 14 residues. This CDR3 is CSARGLASYNEQFF. CDR3 coding DNA: TGCAGTGCTAGAGGGCTAGCGTCCTACAATGAGCAGTTCTTC.

The table lists this clonotype with many counts. The V call is TRBV4-1, the J call TRBJ2-1, with 8 nucleotides matching TRBD2. Germline CDR1 is MGHRA and CDR2 is YSYEKL. This CDR3 has 16 amino acids. V lost 0 bases and J lost 5; bases outside the gene matches: 6. The CDR3 is CASSQERLAGNNEQFF. CDR3 DNA sequence: TGCGCCAGCAGCCAAGAAAGGCTAGCGGGTAACAATGAGCAGTTCTTC.

In its sample, this clonotype was seen a few times. The chain employs TRBV3-1 and TRBJ2-1; 10 positions agree with TRBD2. Per germline, CDR1 LGHDT and CDR2 YNNKEL (reference sequence). CDR3 size: 14 residues. V shed 0 bases, J shed 10 bases, and the junction held 3 bases outside the gene matches. In nucleotides, the CDR3 is TGTGCCAGCAGCCAAGACCTGGGACTAGCGGAGCAGTTCTTC. Amino acids: CASSQDLGLAEQFF.

This clonotype was observed once. An end of the junction does not agree with germline; a read error may underlie this. V usage is TRBV28 and J usage is TRBJ2-3; D unclear. CDR1 and CDR2 (germline): MDHEN, SYDVKM. This CDR3 is 21 amino acids long. The CDR3 spells CASSSRLITMDLTPGTDTQYF. DNA for the CDR3: TGTGCCAGCAGTTCCCGTCTAATAACGATGGACCTTACCCCTGGCACAGACACGCAGTATTTT.

The gene calls are TRBV6-5 and TRBJ1-1; weak D call: TRBD1 (5 bases). From germline, CDR1 is MNHEY and CDR2 SVGAGI. CDR3 length equals 15 residues. Trimming pared 0 bases from V and 1 base from J, leaving 9 bases between. The CDR3, as DNA: TGTGCCAGCAGTTACTCGAGGAGGGGGAACACTGAAGCTTTCTTT. Amino acids: CASSYSRRGNTEAFF.

This chain joins TRBV7-8 and TRBJ1-4; D gene uncertain. This CDR3 is built from 14 residues. Germline assignment: CDR1 SGHVS and CDR2 FQNEAQ. V was pared by 7 bases and J by 5 bases, with 14 bases between. DNA for the CDR3: TGTGCCAGCACCCAGACGGAGGAAAATGAAAAACTGTTTTTT. It encodes CASTQTEENEKLFF.

This chain joins TRBV14 and TRBJ2-2, with D unclear. The CDR3 loop spans 15 amino acids. The germline V gene encodes CDR1 SGHDN and CDR2 FVKESK. V was clipped by 4 bases and J by 0 bases, with 9 bases between them. As DNA, the CDR3 is TGTGCCAGCAGCCTCTACCAAACGAACACCGGGGAGCTGTTTTTT. Amino acids: CASSLYQTNTGELFF.

In the case of this clonotype: At one end the junction does not follow the germline gene, possibly because of a read error. This sequence joins TRBV3-1 and TRBJ2-3; D gene uncertain. The length of the CDR3 is 16 residues. Germline V gene lookup returns CDR1 LGHDT and CDR2 YNNKEL (reference sequence). In DNA form, the CDR3 reads TGTGTCAGCAGCCAGGATCTTGGCCAGATCACAGATACGCAGTATTTT. Protein: CVSSQDLGQITDTQYF.

This clonotype has a handful of counts. The V call is TRBV6-2 or TRBV6-3, the J call TRBJ2-5; the D gene is possibly TRBD2 (6 bases). The CDR3 contains 15 residues. V was pared by 4 bases and J by 4 bases, with 16 bases between. CDR1 and CDR2 (germline): MNHEY, SVGEGT. CDR3 nucleotides: TGTGCCAGCAGTTCGCCGGGAGAGAAGGGAGAGACCCAGTACTTC. Protein product: CASSSPGEKGETQYF.

Worth noting for this clonotype: Compared with germline, one end of the junction differs, possibly owing to a read error. The chain has TRBV3-1 and TRBJ1-2; a weak D match, TRBD1 (5 bases). The germline V gene encodes CDR1 LGHDT and CDR2 YNNKEL (reference sequence). CDR3 length: 13 amino acids. In nucleotides, the CDR3 is TGTGTCAGCAGCCGGGGGACTCCGTATGGCTACACCTTC. Its protein product is CVSSRGTPYGYTF.